This TCR beta chain originates from a study of blood T cell repertoires in COVID-19. Between the trimmed V and J ends, which lost 6 bases and 4 bases, there was a span of 9 bases. The CDR3 is 12 amino acids. In germline, CDR1 is MNHEY, CDR2 SVGAGI. The authors' processing: Using reference gene primer amplification, nucleated cell counts were estimated. Profiled with immunoSEQ multiplex PCR; TCRdb holds only in-frame clones, not every one. V and J calls and clone size come straight from that table; D and trimming were deduced from the DNA. The sample lists around 210,000 clones, roughly 88% occurring once.

This rearrangement joins TRBV6-5 to TRBJ1-1; D is undetermined. The material sequenced was peripheral blood. This sequence originates from a man aged 50-59 years with COVID-19, enrolled during active disease. The CDR3, as DNA: TGTGCCAGCAGATCTCAGGTCACTGAAGCTTTCTTT. This translates into CASRSQVTEAFF.